This T cell receptor beta chain came from a study of T cell responses to AZD1222 COVID-19 vaccine. Study findings and constraints: Breadth and depth of Spike-specific TCRs rose after two AZD1222 doses.

The table lists this clone with a count of one. Its matching antigen is unknown. Germline-derived CDR1 and CDR2 are SGDLS and YYNGEE. The CDR3 has 13 residues. Between the trimmed V and J ends, which lost 2 bases and 1 base, there was a span of 3 bases. Second-dose timings of about 4 or about 12 weeks were pooled. TCRdb's copy holds only in-frame clones and misses some; the assay was immunoSEQ multiplex PCR. The table records approximately 150,000 clones, 80% to 95% of them present only once. This sequence originates from an adult who received the AZD1222 COVID-19 vaccine. The J gene is TRBJ2-2, the V gene TRBV9; D remains unclear. The sample consisted of peripheral blood, taken 28 days after the second AZD1222 dose. CDR3 coding DNA: TGTGCCAGCAGCGTCCGGAACACCGGGGAGCTGTTTTTT. Its translation: CASSVRNTGELFF.